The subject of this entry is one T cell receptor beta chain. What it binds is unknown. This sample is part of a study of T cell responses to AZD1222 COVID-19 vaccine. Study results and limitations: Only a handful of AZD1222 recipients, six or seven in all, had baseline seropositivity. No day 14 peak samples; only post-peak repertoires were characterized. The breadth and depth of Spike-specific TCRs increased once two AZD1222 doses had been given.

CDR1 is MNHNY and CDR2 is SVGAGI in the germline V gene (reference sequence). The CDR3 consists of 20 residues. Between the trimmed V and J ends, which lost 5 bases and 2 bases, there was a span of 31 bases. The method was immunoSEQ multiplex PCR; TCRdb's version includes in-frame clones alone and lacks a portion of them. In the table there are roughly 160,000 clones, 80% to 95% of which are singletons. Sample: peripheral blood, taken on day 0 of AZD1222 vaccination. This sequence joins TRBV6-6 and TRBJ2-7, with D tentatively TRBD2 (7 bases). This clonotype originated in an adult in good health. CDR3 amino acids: CASSPGHGLVGRSPTYEQYF. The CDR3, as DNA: TGTGCCAGCAGTCCGGGACACGGGTTGGTCGGGAGGAGTCCCACCTACGAGCAGTACTTC.